The sequence of this T cell receptor (beta chain) was determined in a study of cytomegalovirus exposure and HLA in healthy donors listed by TCRdb under 2017. At the level of the whole study: An earlier analysis of roughly 630 of the donors reported about 250 Gb of sequence data and roughly 100 million unique TCR beta sequences from 150 million to 200 million T cells. A separate validation cohort of over a hundred different subjects was used in addition to the 666-subject first cohort. Rather than using new phenotypic data, the later analysis identified candidate immune exposures from TCR beta sequences and from how often those sequences occurred across donors. To study patterns of TCR occurrence, a later analysis re-analyzed previously published TCR beta repertoires from several hundred donors and added high-resolution HLA genotyping. Genome-wide SNP genotypes for about 55% of the roughly 670 donors were used in a later genetic analysis, which treated that subset as a discovery cohort. To predict cytomegalovirus infection status, the study combined high-throughput TCR immunosequencing, statistical association of individual TCRs with disease status, and machine learning. Approximately 310 gigabases of sequencing data and 70 million to 85 million unique TCR sequences were included in an early release covering roughly 700 HLA-typed donors. Five DR-DQ haplotypes were handled as single units for association and clustering, since linkage in the cohort was strong. On average, about 240,000 unique TCR beta nucleotide sequences were sequenced per donor among some 430 genotyped donors of the cohort, with roughly 19% of those sequences being non-productive. The study profiled the T cell repertoires of under 850 subjects by immunosequencing and related them to cytomegalovirus serostatus. Donor age, sex, ethnicity and CMV serostatus were compiled together with the repertoire data. Class I and class II HLA loci were covered by the typing at four-digit resolution. An earlier analysis of approximately 500 of the donors applied high-throughput TCR beta sequencing to assess whether each TCR beta V gene segment acted as functional or pseudogenic. The genetic ancestry cluster associated with self-reported Caucasian donors included approximately 85% of the roughly 410 genotyped donors. The number of typed donors differed by locus: about 620-640 for A, B, C, DRB1 and DQB1; 500 to 550 for DQA1; 600 to 610 for DPA1; and 450 to 480 for DPB1. Every discovery cohort repertoire had been produced on one sequencing platform. The aim of the study was to test whether cataloging public T cell receptors could identify signatures of past pathogen exposure. The full study reports these points: Approximately 18 rarely observed V segments, including chromosome 9 orphons, were excluded from the earlier analysis of just under 600 of the donors because counts were too low. Specific HLA alleles were associated with roughly 17,000 TCR beta sequences at a false discovery rate of 0.05 in a later analysis. Because HLA typing was unavailable for some donors at each locus, only the typed subset was used in association tests. Only TCR beta chains were sequenced in this cohort, and the absence of alpha or paired-chain data limited detectable features. The 87-base-pair reads could not distinguish some IMGT-functional V segments, including TRBV6-2 and TRBV6-3, so those segments were excluded. The only immune exposure information available for the cohort was CMV serostatus. The classifier was reported to diagnose cytomegalovirus status with high specificity and sensitivity in both the original cohort and the validation cohort. According to a later analysis, TCR association rates differed among HLA loci, with DRB1 alleles showing the most associated TCRs and HLA-C alleles showing the fewest. A later analysis found that most CMV-associated TCR beta chains appeared HLA-restricted, with HLA associations seemingly driven largely by CMV exposure. A cluster of highly shared sequence variants was judged likely to represent a technical artifact of the sequencing pipeline. Compared with the roughly 600-donor mean, donors in an Asian-associated ancestry cluster had fewer N-insertions in productive TCRs, according to a later genetic analysis. Compared with equally common non-associated chains, HLA-associated TCR beta chains in a later analysis were more clonally expanded and had lower generation probabilities. Sequencing depth was assumed to be roughly uniform across donors in the presence/absence analyses, though that assumption may not hold. A later genetic analysis associated a missense DCLRE1C variant with V-gene and J-gene trimming of TCR beta chains, and an independent cohort replicated the association. Linkage disequilibrium might explain the correlated functional status among segregating V segments, but an unknown experimental factor could not be excluded. A further reported finding was that TCR beta sequences accurately predicted the HLA-A and HLA-B alleles for most subjects in the first cohort. Three of the identified cytomegalovirus-associated TCR beta chains were confirmed in vitro to be specific for cytomegalovirus antigens. In the study, 150 to 200 TCR beta chains were listed as associated with cytomegalovirus. Most TCR sequences were observed very rarely across donors, whereas some public TCRs were present in many individuals. When HLA alleles, especially DR and DQ, strongly co-occurred, attributing TCR associations to individual alleles was difficult. In an earlier analysis of approximately 590 of the donors, most TCR beta V segments appeared in productive rearrangements about 87% or about 30% of the time, broadly matching IMGT annotations. In a later analysis, several top co-occurrence clusters were reported to appear linked to parvovirus B19, influenza, CMV and Epstein-Barr virus. According to the authors, the approach could potentially be generalized to other disease states and immunological phenotypes.

The cohort consisted of 666 healthy bone marrow donors. All cohort members were sampled while nominally healthy, although unrecorded immune exposures were likely present. The donor tested CMV seronegative, placing the donor among the 350 or so seronegative members of the cohort. Each donor provided a peripheral blood sample, and peripheral blood mononuclear cells were used for TCR beta sequencing. The Qiagen DNeasy Blood Extraction Kit was used to extract genomic DNA from the blood cell samples. The method behind the library was the immunoSEQ multiplex PCR assay. A mixture of 60 forward primers for TCR Vbeta segments and 13 reverse primers for TCR Jbeta segments was used in the multiplex PCR. The CDR3 region of rearranged TCR beta genes was amplified from genomic DNA with a multiplex PCR assay. The amplified TCR beta libraries were sequenced on the Illumina HiSeq System as 87-base-pair reads. The original pipeline was this. Across the 700 or so repertoires, a later analysis counted 80 million or so unique TCR beta chains, some 11 million of which were shared by at least two donors. Raw reads were error-corrected and collapsed into unique sequences with a nearest-neighbor algorithm that merged closely related sequences to remove PCR and sequencing errors. Alignment of CDR3 sequences to IMGT reference sequences was used to assign V, D and J gene segments. For a sequence to be retained, a match of at least six nucleotides was required to both a V gene segment and a J gene segment. A rearrangement was called productive if the CDR3 had no stop codons and remained in frame with V and J, and every other rearrangement was called non-productive. CDR3 was defined by IMGT convention, running from the second conserved V-encoded cysteine to the conserved J-encoded phenylalanine. Sequences without an unambiguous match to a single V gene segment were excluded from the earlier analysis of approximately 560 of the donors. In an earlier analysis of some 590 of the donors, V segments were called functional above 56.7% productive rearrangements and were called segregating when the between-donor standard deviation exceeded 5%. A statistical classification framework was built for diagnosing cytomegalovirus status from the catalog of TCR beta chain sequences. In a later analysis, V and J genes were assigned by comparing TCR nucleotide sequences against IMGT/GENE-DB human TR gene sequences. A later analysis assigned CDR3 sequences and most-parsimonious VDJ recombination scenarios with the TCRdist pipeline. A later analysis defined each TCR beta chain by its CDR3 amino acid sequence plus V-gene family, and excluded reads lacking a unique V-gene family. In a later analysis, approximately 640 highly shared, low-generation-probability nucleotide sequences were removed to address suspected cross-contamination and a sequencing artifact. For each public chain, a later analysis derived a clonal expansion index from normalized ranks of inferred template counts within each repertoire. In a later analysis, generation probabilities were computed with a VDJ recombination model fitted to out-of-frame rearrangements, and the resulting probabilities were checked against IGoR. In a later analysis, TCR-TCR, TCR-HLA and TCR-CMV co-occurrence was scored with hypergeometric tests, and a repertoire-size bias correction was applied to TCR pairs. In a later analysis, false discovery rates were estimated by permuting HLA or CMV assignments 20 times. In a later analysis, co-occurring TCRs were grouped with DBSCAN, and TCRdist sequence similarity was added when clustering was performed within HLA-allele-positive subsets. Co-occurrence clustering excluded repertoires with fewer than 30,000 or more than 120,000 public chains, plus five with anomalous nucleotide sharing. As stored in TCRdb, this immuneACCESS dataset retains in-frame rearrangements with V and J assigned. A fraction of the clones does not appear; measured against another copy, unresolved V genes explain less than half of the discrepancy, and the remainder lacks a known reason. The D gene and trimming were derived from the DNA, and the V and J assignments and clone size from that table. The sample contains under 200,000 clones, over 70% of them found a single time. Together, the top ten hold approximately 3.9% of the sample.

Based on the germline V gene, the CDR1 and CDR2 sequences are MNHNS and SASEGT. The cysteine opens and the phenylalanine closes a CDR3 of 15 amino acids. Only the CDR3 region is kept as DNA, spanning 45 bases read in frame from base 1. For this chain, trimming is 3 bases at the V end and 2 bases at the J end, and the number of junction bases without a gene match is 7. This clone was detected once. Its antigen is currently not known. No base qualities exist here, and no much larger clone lies one base off it. The sample taken for sequencing was PBMCs. The chain is made from TRBV6-1 and TRBJ2-7, and TRBD2 matches 7 of the central bases. This receptor was taken from a man aged 50 to 59 in good health and CMV-seronegative. The DNA sequence reads TGTGCCAGCAGTGATTGGGGGGGGAACACCTACGAGCAGTACTTC. It translates to CASSDWGGNTYEQYF.